These 25 T cell receptor beta chains were sequenced from one sample in a study of T-cell reconstitution after alpha-beta-depleted transplantation in children. Unique molecular identifiers were incorporated during preparation of the TCRbeta library. TCRdb called the PCR reads again in MiXCR, with one record for every CDR3 protein. The repertoire consists of roughly 350,000 distinct CDR3 sequences, with 10% to 13% occurring once and the leading ten covering 2% to 3%. This specimen consisted of PBMCs from the stem cell graft donor, obtained from the stem cell graft. These receptors were obtained from a human donor who donated a stem cell graft to a child with acute lymphoblastic leukemia.

CDR3 amino acids: CASSLYGSHYNEQFF. In DNA form, the CDR3 reads TGTGCCAGCAGCTTATACGGGTCTCACTACAATGAGCAGTTCTTC. The genes are TRBV7-9 and TRBJ2-1; D remains ambiguous. The germline V gene has CDR1 SEHNR and CDR2 FQNEAQ (reference sequence). CDR3 length equals 15 residues. V was shortened by 2 bases and J by 3 bases, with 11 bases between the two germline ends.

A few counts support this clonotype. This rearrangement joins TRBV29-1 to TRBJ2-7; no clear D. The germline gives CDR1 SQVTM, CDR2 ANQGSEA. Trimming removed 0 bases at V and 7 bases at J, with 7 bases between. CDR3 length: 11 residues. DNA for the CDR3: TGCAGCGTTGAAGAGGAATGGGAGCAGTACTTC. Amino acids: CSVEEEWEQYF.

The rearrangement uses TRBV7-3 and TRBJ2-3; tentative D call: TRBD2 (6 bases). Germline assignment: CDR1 SGHTA and CDR2 FQGTGA. V gave up 0 bases and J gave up 2 bases, with 9 bases separating them. The CDR3 sequence is 15 residues long. The CDR3 is CASSLTGLYTDTQYF. As DNA, the CDR3 is TGTGCCAGCAGCTTAACTGGACTATACACAGATACGCAGTATTTT.

The chain has TRBV4-1 and TRBJ2-1; weak D call: TRBD2 (6 bases). V lost 5 bases and J lost 6, with 14 bases in between. Germline-derived CDR1 and CDR2 are MGHRA and YSYEKL. This CDR3 has 14 residues. CDR3 region: CASSFSGEFNEQFF. The CDR3 nucleotides read TGCGCCAGCAGCTTTAGCGGAGAATTCAATGAGCAGTTCTTC.

In nucleotides, the CDR3 is TGCGCCAGCAGCTTCGGGTCCCAAGCCTCCTACGAGCAGTACTTC. Residues: CASSFGSQASYEQYF. V and J are TRBV4-1 and TRBJ2-7, with unresolved D. Germline lookup yields CDR1 MGHRA and CDR2 YSYEKL. Trimming removed 5 bases from V and 0 bases from J, with 14 bases in between. This CDR3 is 15 amino acids long.

The sample holds a few counts of this clonotype. The genes are TRBV29-1 and TRBJ2-7; 7 bases are a match to TRBD2. The germline V gene encodes CDR1 SQVTM and CDR2 ANQGSEA. J was trimmed by 2 bases and V by 7 bases; bases with no gene match: 11. The CDR3 length is 14 residues. Here the CDR3 DNA reads TGCAGCGCAGCAGGGAGCAGCGGGGCCTACGAGCAGTACTTC. As protein: CSAAGSSGAYEQYF.

This clonotype came up a few times. This rearrangement joins TRBV27 to TRBJ1-2, with D possibly being TRBD1 (5 bases). The CDR3 contains 19 residues. Trimming shortened V by 1 base and J by 5 bases, and 26 bases separated the two germline ends. Looked up from germline, CDR1 is MNHEY and CDR2 is SMNVEV (reference sequence). In nucleotides, the CDR3 is TGTGCCAGCAGTTTATGGGGGGAGAACGACTCGGAGAGAAAGTATGGCTACACCTTC. Translating it yields CASSLWGENDSERKYGYTF.

Many counts were recorded for this clonotype. The V call is TRBV5-1, the J call TRBJ1-5, with 7 bases lining up with TRBD1. Unmatched junction bases numbered 4, after V lost 0 bases and J lost 7 bases. The CDR3 totals 14 residues. CDR1 and CDR2 from the germline V gene are SGHRS and YFSETQ. The CDR3 nucleotides read TGCGCCAGCAGCTTGGACAGGGGCGGCCAGCCCCAGCATTTT. This encodes CASSLDRGGQPQHF.

Many counts were recorded for this clonotype. The rearrangement links TRBV29-1 to TRBJ2-7; 11 bases agree with TRBD2. J gave up 0 bases and V 2 bases, and 0 bases lay outside the gene matches. In germline, CDR1 is SQVTM, CDR2 ANQGSEA. The CDR3 contains 14 residues. This CDR3 is CSVELAGGSYEQYF. The CDR3 nucleotides read TGCAGCGTTGAACTAGCGGGAGGCTCCTACGAGCAGTACTTC.

This clonotype was counted at least ten times. The genes are TRBV7-9 and TRBJ1-6; unclear D gene. The ends were cut back, 5 bases at V and 7 bases at J, with 12 bases in the middle. Germline CDR1 reads SEHNR; CDR2 reads FQNEAQ (reference sequence). The CDR3 covers 14 residues. The CDR3 sequence is CASSKTADNSPLHF. DNA for the CDR3: TGTGCCAGCAGCAAGACTGCGGACAATTCACCCCTCCACTTT.

This clonotype was seen only a few times. The gene calls are TRBV20-1 and TRBJ2-1; 7 nucleotides agree with TRBD2. V trimming: 0 bases; J trimming: 12 bases; junction bases outside the gene matches: 14. Germline V CDR1 and CDR2: DFQATT, SNEGSKA (reference sequence). This CDR3 region has 15 residues. The CDR3 DNA follows: TGCAGTGCTAGAGATTGGGAGGGAGGGCCCTCCGGGCAGTTCTTC. It is translated as CSARDWEGGPSGQFF.

The V and J genes are TRBV7-3 and TRBJ2-1; D might be TRBD1 (6 bases). This CDR3 has 11 residues. Trimming took off 8 bases at V and 10 bases at J, with 12 bases between the two ends. In germline, CDR1 is SGHTA, CDR2 FQGTGA. The CDR3: CASRLGTEQFF. The CDR3 DNA reads TGTGCCAGCCGCCTCGGGACAGAGCAGTTCTTC.

This chain uses TRBV20-1 with TRBJ2-5; D gene ambiguous. The V end lost 0 bases, the J end lost 5 bases, and 19 bases lay between the germline ends. The CDR3 sequence is 16 residues long. CDR1 DFQATT and CDR2 SNEGSKA come from the germline V gene (reference sequence). CDR3 DNA: TGCAGTGCTAGAGATGGGCTGAGGACGTGGGTGGAGACCCAGTACTTC. The encoded protein is CSARDGLRTWVETQYF.

This clonotype came up many times. The genes are TRBV7-9 and TRBJ2-5; D remains unclear. The CDR3 runs to 13 residues. V lost 4 bases to trimming and J lost 5 bases, with 11 bases between them. Germline V lookup: CDR1 SEHNR, CDR2 FQNEAQ (reference sequence). CDR3 in amino acids: CASSSAGAETQYF. DNA for the CDR3: TGTGCCAGCAGCTCTGCCGGAGCGGAGACCCAGTACTTC.

This clonotype appeared many times. The DNA for the CDR3 is TGTGCCAGCAGCTCAAATGTCTATGAGCAGTTCTTC. Residues: CASSSNVYEQFF. This chain links TRBV12-3 or TRBV12-4 with TRBJ2-1; D remains unclear. The CDR3 loop spans 12 amino acids. With 6 bases removed from V and 8 bases from J, the gap between germline ends came to 11 bases.

This clonotype was detected a few times. The chain is built from TRBV4-1 and TRBJ1-2, with 8 nucleotides matching TRBD1. J gave up 7 bases and V 0 bases, and 10 bases lay outside the gene matches. Germline CDR1 reads MGHRA; CDR2 reads YSYEKL. This CDR3 is 16 amino acids long. CDR3 loop: CASSQERGQVGGGYTF. The CDR3 DNA reads TGCGCCAGCAGCCAAGAGAGGGGACAGGTTGGAGGTGGCTACACCTTC.

The table lists this clonotype with many counts. The V and J genes are TRBV5-1 and TRBJ2-3; TRBD2 matches at 12 bases. CDR1 is SGHRS, CDR2 YFSETQ, per germline. CDR3 size: 16 residues. Germline trimming cut 3 bases from V and 3 bases from J; bases unmatched to any gene: 5. DNA for the CDR3: TGCGCCAGCAGCTGGGCTAGCGGGAGGGGAACAGATACGCAGTATTTT. Its translation: CASSWASGRGTDTQYF. Full variable domain (remainder filled in from reference TRBV5-1 and TRBJ2-3): KAGVTQTPRYLIKTRGQQVTLSCSPISGHRSVSWYQQTPGQGLQFLFEYFSETQRNKGNFPGRFSGRQFSNSRSEMNVSTLELGDSALYLCASSWASGRGTDTQYFGPGTRLTVL.

This clonotype was seen a handful of times. CDR3 coding DNA: TGTGCCAGCAGCCCTACTGGCAGGGGGGTCTTGGATGAGCAGTTCTTC. As protein: CASSPTGRGVLDEQFF. The chain has TRBV7-3 and TRBJ2-1; perhaps TRBD1 as D (7 bases). The CDR3 spans 16 residues. Germline values: CDR1 SGHTA, CDR2 FQGTGA. Trimming took 5 bases from V and 8 from J, leaving 22 bases between them.

For this clonotype: An end of the junction differs from the germline gene, which may be a read error. The V call is TRBV7-9, the J call TRBJ2-5; D may match TRBD1 or TRBD2 (5 bases each). Germline assignment: CDR1 SEHNR and CDR2 FQNEAQ (reference sequence). The CDR3 consists of 15 residues. The DNA for the CDR3 is TGTGCCAGCAGCCGTGGGGACGGGGCTCAAGTGACCCAGTACTTC. The encoded protein is CASSRGDGAQVTQYF.

The chain uses TRBV15 and TRBJ1-6; no clear D gene. The CDR3 contains 13 residues. V was shortened by 4 bases and J by 3 bases, with 4 bases between the two germline ends. The germline V gene has CDR1 LNHNV and CDR2 YYDKDF (reference sequence). Here the CDR3 reads CATSTGYNSPLHF. Written as DNA, the CDR3 is TGTGCCACCAGCACGGGCTATAATTCACCCCTCCACTTT.

This clonotype was observed a handful of times. This chain uses TRBV7-2 with TRBJ2-1, with 10 bases fitting TRBD2. From germline, CDR1 is SGHTA and CDR2 FQGNSA. This CDR3 spans 14 amino acids. V shed 5 bases and J 14 bases; nucleotides not matched to a gene: 12. The CDR3 reads CASSLRTSGHGEFF. For the CDR3, the DNA is TGTGCCAGCAGCCTAAGGACTAGCGGACACGGGGAGTTCTTC.

J is TRBJ1-1 and V is TRBV20-1; D possibly corresponds to TRBD1 (6 bases). Germline V CDR1 and CDR2: DFQATT, SNEGSKA (reference sequence). Trimming took 4 bases from V and 1 from J, leaving 13 bases between them. The CDR3 length is 14 residues. CDR3 region: CSATQGGGNTEAFF. In nucleotides, the CDR3 is TGCAGTGCTACACAGGGCGGTGGGAACACTGAAGCTTTCTTT.

Here the CDR3 DNA reads TGTGCCTGGACCCGACCGGGGATGGAGCAGTACTTC. Amino acid sequence: CAWTRPGMEQYF. The V call is TRBV30, the J call TRBJ2-7; a weak D match, TRBD2 (5 bases). Germline V gives CDR1 GTSNPN, CDR2 SVGIG (reference sequence). V was trimmed by 4 bases and J by 7 bases, leaving 14 bases between them. The CDR3 length is 12 residues.

The J gene is TRBJ1-1, the V gene TRBV6-2 or TRBV6-3; the match to TRBD1 covers 11 bases. V shed 6 bases, J shed 5 bases, and the junction held 20 bases outside the gene matches. This CDR3 has 19 amino acids. The germline CDR1 and CDR2 sequences are MNHEY and SVGEGT. CDR3 sequence: CASRPYWDRGIKRRTEAFF. The CDR3 DNA follows: TGTGCCAGCAGACCTTACTGGGACAGGGGGATTAAACGACGGACTGAAGCTTTCTTT.

The CDR3 protein is CASSSSLGTAKNIQYF. The CDR3 region has the DNA TGTGCCAGCAGCTCCTCCCTCGGGACAGCCAAAAACATTCAGTACTTC. This sequence joins TRBV5-6 and TRBJ2-4, with D perhaps given as TRBD1 or TRBD2 (5 bases each). Germline CDR1 SGHDT, CDR2 YYEEEE. Deletions cut 3 bases from V and 0 bases from J, with 13 bases between. CDR3 length: 16 residues. The variable domain in full, completed from reference TRBV5-6 and TRBJ2-4, reads DAGVTQSPTHLIKTRGQQVTLRCSPKSGHDTVSWYQQALGQGPQFIFQYYEEEERQRGNFPDRFSGHQFPNYSSELNVNALLLGDSALYLCASSSSLGTAKNIQYFGAGTRLSVL.